This T cell receptor beta chain emerged from a study of T cell responses to AZD1222 COVID-19 vaccine. V was pared by 3 bases and J by 1 base, with 7 bases between. The CDR3 consists of 14 residues. Germline V gives CDR1 SGDLS, CDR2 YYNGEE. Sequencing was performed with immunoSEQ multiplex PCR; in TCRdb, only in-frame clones are kept and a portion is missing. Of about 91,000 clones detected, approximately 90% appear once; the ten largest clones hold 15% to 20%. The material was peripheral blood, obtained on day 0 of AZD1222 vaccination. This receptor was taken from an adult in good health. J is TRBJ2-2 and V is TRBV9; TRBD1 is a possible D gene (6 bases). CDR3 region: CASSGGQNTGELFF. The CDR3 DNA reads as TGTGCCAGCAGCGGGGGACAGAACACCGGGGAGCTGTTTTTT.